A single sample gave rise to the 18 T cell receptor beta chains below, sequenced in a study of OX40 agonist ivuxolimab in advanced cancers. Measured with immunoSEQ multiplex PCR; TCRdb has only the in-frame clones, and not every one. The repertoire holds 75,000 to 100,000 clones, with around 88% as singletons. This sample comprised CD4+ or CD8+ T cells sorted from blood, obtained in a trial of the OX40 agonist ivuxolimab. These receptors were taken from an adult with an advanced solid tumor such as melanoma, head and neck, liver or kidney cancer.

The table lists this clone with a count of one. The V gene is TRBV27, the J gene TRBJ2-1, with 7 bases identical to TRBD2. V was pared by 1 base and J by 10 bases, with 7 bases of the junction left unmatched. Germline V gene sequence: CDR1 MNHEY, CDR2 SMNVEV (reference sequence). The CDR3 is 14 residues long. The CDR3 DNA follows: TGTGCCAGCAGTTTATTGGGGGGGATCGGAGAGCAGTTCTTC. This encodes CASSLLGGIGEQFF.

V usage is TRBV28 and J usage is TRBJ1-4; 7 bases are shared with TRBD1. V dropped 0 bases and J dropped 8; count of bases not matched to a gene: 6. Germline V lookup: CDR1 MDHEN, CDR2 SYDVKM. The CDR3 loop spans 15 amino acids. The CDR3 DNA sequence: TGTGCCAGCAGTTTATGGGGAGGGGGCAAGGAAAAACTGTTTTTT. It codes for CASSLWGGGKEKLFF.

The CDR3 sequence is CASSPPGTTEKLFF. The CDR3 nucleotides are TGTGCCAGCAGCCCGCCGGGTACAACTGAAAAACTGTTTTTT. The chain joins TRBV5-4 to TRBJ1-4; D ambiguous. The CDR3 totals 14 residues. Germline V CDR1 and CDR2: SGHNT, YYREEE (reference sequence). V was pared by 4 bases and J by 7 bases, with 14 bases between.

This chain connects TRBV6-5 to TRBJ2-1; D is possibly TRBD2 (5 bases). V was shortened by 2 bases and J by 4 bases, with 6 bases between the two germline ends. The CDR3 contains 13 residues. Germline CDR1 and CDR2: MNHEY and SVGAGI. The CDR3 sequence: CASSYREYNEQFF. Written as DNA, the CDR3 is TGTGCCAGCAGTTACAGGGAGTACAATGAGCAGTTCTTC.

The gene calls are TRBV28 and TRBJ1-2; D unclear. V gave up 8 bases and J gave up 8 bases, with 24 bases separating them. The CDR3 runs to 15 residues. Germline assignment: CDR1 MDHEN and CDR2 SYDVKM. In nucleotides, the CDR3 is TGTGCCAGCGCCACTGGGTGGACGGCCTTGTTCGGCTACACCTTC. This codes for CASATGWTALFGYTF.

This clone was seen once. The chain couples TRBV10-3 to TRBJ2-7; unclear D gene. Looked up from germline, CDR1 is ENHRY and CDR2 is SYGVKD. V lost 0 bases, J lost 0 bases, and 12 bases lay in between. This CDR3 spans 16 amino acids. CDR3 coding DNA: TGTGCCATCAGTGAGTCAAGTCGCTTTCCCTCCTACGAGCAGTACTTC. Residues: CAISESSRFPSYEQYF.

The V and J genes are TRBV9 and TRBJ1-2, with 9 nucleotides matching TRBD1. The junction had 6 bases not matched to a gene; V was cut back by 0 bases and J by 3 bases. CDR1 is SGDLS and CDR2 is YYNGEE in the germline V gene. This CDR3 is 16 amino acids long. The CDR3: CASSVGTGVPDYGYTF. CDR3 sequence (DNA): TGTGCCAGCAGCGTAGGGACAGGGGTTCCCGACTATGGCTACACCTTC. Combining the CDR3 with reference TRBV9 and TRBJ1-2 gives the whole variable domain DSGVTQTPKHLITATGQRVTLRCSPRSGDLSVYWYQQSLDQGLQFLIQYYNGEERAKGNILERFSAQQFPDLHSELNLSSLELGDSALYFCASSVGTGVPDYGYTFGSGTRLTVV.

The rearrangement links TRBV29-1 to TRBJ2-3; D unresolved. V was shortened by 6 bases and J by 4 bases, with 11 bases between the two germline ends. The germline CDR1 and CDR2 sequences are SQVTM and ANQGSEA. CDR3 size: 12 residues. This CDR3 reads CSVWVPSDTQYF. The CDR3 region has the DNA TGCAGCGTCTGGGTTCCCTCAGATACGCAGTATTTT.

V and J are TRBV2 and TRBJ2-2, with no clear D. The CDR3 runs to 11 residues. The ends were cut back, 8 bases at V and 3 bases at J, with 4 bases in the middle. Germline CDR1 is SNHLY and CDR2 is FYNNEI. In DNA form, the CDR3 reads TGTGCCAGCTTTGACACCGGGGAGCTGTTTTTT. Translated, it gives CASFDTGELFF.

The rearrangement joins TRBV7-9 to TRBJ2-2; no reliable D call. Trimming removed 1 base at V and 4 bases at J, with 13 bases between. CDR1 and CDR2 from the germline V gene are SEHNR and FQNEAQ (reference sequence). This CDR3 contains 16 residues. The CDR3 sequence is CASSLDPGVGTGELFF. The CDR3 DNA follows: TGTGCCAGCAGCTTAGACCCGGGTGTGGGCACCGGGGAGCTGTTTTTT.

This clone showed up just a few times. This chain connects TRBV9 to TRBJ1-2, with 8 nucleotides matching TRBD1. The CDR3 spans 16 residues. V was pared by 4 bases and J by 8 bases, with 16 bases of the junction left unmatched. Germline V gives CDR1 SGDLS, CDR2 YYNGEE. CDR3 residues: CASSPGQEGFTGGYTF. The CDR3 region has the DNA TGTGCCAGCAGCCCGGGACAGGAAGGTTTTACGGGAGGCTACACCTTC.

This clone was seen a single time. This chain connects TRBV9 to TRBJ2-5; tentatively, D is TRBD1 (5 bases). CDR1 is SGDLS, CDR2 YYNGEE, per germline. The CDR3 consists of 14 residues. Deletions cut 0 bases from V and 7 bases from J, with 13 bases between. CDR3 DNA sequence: TGTGCCAGCAGCGTAGCTGATCAGGGCTGGACCCAGTACTTC. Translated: CASSVADQGWTQYF.

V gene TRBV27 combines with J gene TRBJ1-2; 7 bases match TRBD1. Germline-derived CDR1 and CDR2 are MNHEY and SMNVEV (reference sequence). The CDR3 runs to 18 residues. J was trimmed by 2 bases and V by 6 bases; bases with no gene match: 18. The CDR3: CASRLRTGNLLNNYGYTF. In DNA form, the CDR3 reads TGTGCCAGCAGACTGAGGACAGGAAACCTTCTCAACAACTATGGCTACACCTTC.

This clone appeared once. As DNA, the CDR3 is TGTGCCAGCAGTGACCGGGACACAAAACTGTTTTTT. Its protein product is CASSDRDTKLFF. This sequence joins TRBV2 and TRBJ1-4; possibly TRBD1 for D (6 bases). CDR1 SNHLY and CDR2 FYNNEI come from the germline V gene. The CDR3 spans 12 residues. The V gene lost 3 bases and the J gene lost 10 bases, with 9 bases spanning the gap.

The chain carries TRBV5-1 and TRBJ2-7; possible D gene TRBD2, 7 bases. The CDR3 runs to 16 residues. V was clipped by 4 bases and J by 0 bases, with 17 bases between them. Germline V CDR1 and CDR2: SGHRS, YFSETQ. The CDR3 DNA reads TGCGCCAGCAGCCGAGGGAGGGGGGGGCCCTCCTACGAGCAGTACTTC. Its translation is CASSRGRGGPSYEQYF.

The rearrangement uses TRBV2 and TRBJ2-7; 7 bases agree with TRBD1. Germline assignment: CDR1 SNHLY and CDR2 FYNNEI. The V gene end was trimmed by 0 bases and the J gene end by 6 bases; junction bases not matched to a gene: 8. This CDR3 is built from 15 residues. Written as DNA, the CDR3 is TGTGCCAGCAGTGAAGCATGGCAGGGGGTCTCCGAGCAGTACTTC. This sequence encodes CASSEAWQGVSEQYF.

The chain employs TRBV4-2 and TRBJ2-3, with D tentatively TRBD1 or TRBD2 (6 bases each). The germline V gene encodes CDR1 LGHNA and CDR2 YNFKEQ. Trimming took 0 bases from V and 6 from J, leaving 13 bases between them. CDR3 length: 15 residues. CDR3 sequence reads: CASSQDPGAGDTQYF. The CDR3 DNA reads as TGTGCCAGCAGCCAAGATCCGGGGGCAGGGGATACGCAGTATTTT.

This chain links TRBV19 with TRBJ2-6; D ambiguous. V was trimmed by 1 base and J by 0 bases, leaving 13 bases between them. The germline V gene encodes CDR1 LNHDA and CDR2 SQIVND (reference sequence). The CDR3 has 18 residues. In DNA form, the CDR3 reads TGTGCCAGTAGTATAGGCGACATGTCAGTCTCTGGGGCCAACGTCCTGACTTTC. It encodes CASSIGDMSVSGANVLTF.